This T cell receptor beta chain was identified in a study of blood T cells in healthy people across ages. Study in general: In model experiments, template switching was able to capture about one barcoded beta molecule for every two T cells that were present.

The use of a sample-barcoded 5' primer and a J-beta primer mix characterized a second PCR of about 7 to 12 cycles. Every cDNA molecule bore a tag from a template-switch adaptor containing 12 random nucleotides. MiXCR, run by TCRdb on the 5' RACE reads, gives a single entry per CDR3 protein. Of approximately 600,000 distinct CDR3 sequences listed, under 65% are singletons. This clonotype was detected once. Material for sequencing was blood. The clonotype originates from a man between 60 and 75 years old in good health.

The CDR3 region has the DNA TGCAGTGCTAAGACACAGGGCTATAATTCACCCCTCCACTTT. Translated: CSAKTQGYNSPLHF. The chain recombines TRBV20-1 with TRBJ1-6, with D maybe TRBD1 (6 bases). The CDR3 has 14 amino acids. The germline V and J ends were trimmed by 4 bases and 3 bases, with 10 bases remaining between them. Germline V lookup: CDR1 DFQATT, CDR2 SNEGSKA (reference sequence).